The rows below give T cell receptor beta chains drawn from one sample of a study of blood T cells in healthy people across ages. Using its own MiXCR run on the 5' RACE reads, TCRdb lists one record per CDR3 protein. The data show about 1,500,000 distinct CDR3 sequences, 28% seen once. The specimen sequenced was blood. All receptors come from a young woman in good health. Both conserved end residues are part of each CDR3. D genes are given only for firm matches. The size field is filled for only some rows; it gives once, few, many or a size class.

cdr3_nt: TGTGCCAGCAGCCCCAGGGGGCGACCCTACAATGAGCAGTTCTTC; cdr3_aa: CASSPRGRPYNEQFF; v_call: TRBV3-1; j_call: TRBJ2-1; cdr3_length: 15; d_call: TRBD1; clone_size: few
cdr3_nt: TGTGCCAGCAGTTTAGTGAGATACGGTGAGCAGTTCTTC; cdr3_aa: CASSLVRYGEQFF; v_call: TRBV12-3/TRBV12-4; j_call: TRBJ2-1; cdr3_length: 13; d_call: .; clone_size: many
cdr3_nt: TGTGCCAGCAGCTCGACAGTCTTACCTGCTAGCACAGATACGCAGTATTTT; cdr3_aa: CASSSTVLPASTDTQYF; v_call: TRBV7-9; j_call: TRBJ2-3; cdr3_length: 17; d_call: .; clone_size: .
cdr3_nt: TGTGCCAGCAGCTATTGGGGGGTCCTCTACGAGCAGTACTTC; cdr3_aa: CASSYWGVLYEQYF; v_call: TRBV5-6; j_call: TRBJ2-7; cdr3_length: 14; d_call: .; clone_size: few
cdr3_nt: TGTGCCAGCAGGTCCCAGGTGGGGTCGTACAATTCACCCCTCCACTTT; cdr3_aa: CASRSQVGSYNSPLHF; v_call: TRBV12-3/TRBV12-4; j_call: TRBJ1-6; cdr3_length: 16; d_call: .; clone_size: few
cdr3_nt: TGCGCCAGCTGGGTGGGCCCGGGACTAGCGACCAATGAGCAGTTCTTC; cdr3_aa: CASWVGPGLATNEQFF; v_call: TRBV5-1; j_call: TRBJ2-1; cdr3_length: 16; d_call: TRBD2; clone_size: few
cdr3_nt: TGTGCTAGTGGTTCCCAGCTCCTACAGACAGGGCTTGAAGCTTTCTTT; cdr3_aa: CASGSQLLQTGLEAFF; v_call: TRBV12-5; j_call: TRBJ1-1; cdr3_length: 16; d_call: TRBD1; clone_size: .
cdr3_nt: TGTGCCGTCAGTCGTTCTAACAAGGAAGAGACCCAGTACTTC; cdr3_aa: CAVSRSNKEETQYF; v_call: TRBV10-3; j_call: TRBJ2-5; cdr3_length: 14; d_call: .; clone_size: few
cdr3_nt: TGTGCCAGCAGCGAAGAGACCGGGACAGGGCGCGGGATTGAGCAGTTCTTC; cdr3_aa: CASSEETGTGRGIEQFF; v_call: TRBV7-9; j_call: TRBJ2-1; cdr3_length: 17; d_call: TRBD1; clone_size: few
cdr3_nt: TGTGCCATCAGTGAAAATGTGGTCGGGAGCGGATCCTACGAGCAGTACTTC; cdr3_aa: CAISENVVGSGSYEQYF; v_call: TRBV10-3; j_call: TRBJ2-7; cdr3_length: 17; d_call: .; clone_size: many
cdr3_nt: TGTGCCAGCAGTGGAGGATTCGGCACTGAAGCTTTCTTT; cdr3_aa: CASSGGFGTEAFF; v_call: TRBV6-1; j_call: TRBJ1-1; cdr3_length: 13; d_call: .; clone_size: .
cdr3_nt: TGTGCCAGCAGTCCCCCTCCCCCGGGAGCGACAGGGGGCCGCTACGAGCAGTACTTC; cdr3_aa: CASSPPPPGATGGRYEQYF; v_call: TRBV25-1; j_call: TRBJ2-7; cdr3_length: 19; d_call: TRBD1; clone_size: .
cdr3_nt: TGTGCCAGCAGCTCCGGAACACGCGTCGGGTATGAGCAGTTCTTC; cdr3_aa: CASSSGTRVGYEQFF; v_call: TRBV7-2; j_call: TRBJ2-1; cdr3_length: 15; d_call: .; clone_size: .
cdr3_nt: TGCAGCGTATCAACAGATCACAATGAGCAGTTCTTC; cdr3_aa: CSVSTDHNEQFF; v_call: TRBV29-1; j_call: TRBJ2-1; cdr3_length: 12; d_call: .; clone_size: many
cdr3_nt: TGTGCCAGCAGGAACTCCGGGACTAGTAAAAACATTCAGTACTTC; cdr3_aa: CASRNSGTSKNIQYF; v_call: TRBV13; j_call: TRBJ2-4; cdr3_length: 15; d_call: TRBD2; clone_size: few
cdr3_nt: TGTGCCAGCTCACGGGACAGCTCCAATAAAAGGGGCTACACCTTC; cdr3_aa: CASSRDSSNKRGYTF; v_call: TRBV18; j_call: TRBJ1-2; cdr3_length: 15; d_call: TRBD1; clone_size: .
cdr3_nt: TGTGCCAGCAGTTACTCGAGTCGCCCGCCCCATGGCTACACCTTC; cdr3_aa: CASSYSSRPPHGYTF; v_call: TRBV6-5; j_call: TRBJ1-2; cdr3_length: 15; d_call: .; clone_size: .
cdr3_nt: TGTGCCAGCAGGAGAACGGGAGTACCCACCGGGGAGCTGTTTTTT; cdr3_aa: CASRRTGVPTGELFF; v_call: TRBV6-2/TRBV6-3; j_call: TRBJ2-2; cdr3_length: 15; d_call: .; clone_size: few
cdr3_nt: TGCGCCAGCAGCGGGGGGGCCAGCTCCTACAATGAGCAGTTCTTC; cdr3_aa: CASSGGASSYNEQFF; v_call: TRBV5-1; j_call: TRBJ2-1; cdr3_length: 15; d_call: .; clone_size: few
cdr3_nt: TGTGCCAGCAGTTTTCTGGACAGTGTCCATGAGCAGTTCTTC; cdr3_aa: CASSFLDSVHEQFF; v_call: TRBV12-3/TRBV12-4; j_call: TRBJ2-1; cdr3_length: 14; d_call: .; clone_size: .
cdr3_nt: TGTGCCAGCAGCGTACCCCTCTTGAAAGACCAACGCTGTTCCTACGAGCAGTACTTC; cdr3_aa: CASSVPLLKDQRCSYEQYF; v_call: TRBV9; j_call: TRBJ2-7; cdr3_length: 19; d_call: .; clone_size: many
cdr3_nt: TGTGCCAGCAGTGAATATCGGGGGGACAGTCCCTACGAGCAGTACTTC; cdr3_aa: CASSEYRGDSPYEQYF; v_call: TRBV25-1; j_call: TRBJ2-7; cdr3_length: 16; d_call: .; clone_size: many
cdr3_nt: TGCAGCGTTGAAGGGGGGTGGGATGAGCAGTTCTTC; cdr3_aa: CSVEGGWDEQFF; v_call: TRBV29-1; j_call: TRBJ2-1; cdr3_length: 12; d_call: .; clone_size: .
cdr3_nt: TGCAGTGCGTCACTTCCGGACAGGGATGCCTACGAGCAGTACTTC; cdr3_aa: CSASLPDRDAYEQYF; v_call: TRBV20-1; j_call: TRBJ2-7; cdr3_length: 15; d_call: TRBD1; clone_size: many
cdr3_nt: TGCGCCAGCAGCCCCCGGGACACTCCTAACTATGGCTACACCTTC; cdr3_aa: CASSPRDTPNYGYTF; v_call: TRBV4-1; j_call: TRBJ1-2; cdr3_length: 15; d_call: .; clone_size: many
cdr3_nt: TGTGCCAGCAGCTTAGAATGGGGCTACGCCTACGAGCAGTACTTC; cdr3_aa: CASSLEWGYAYEQYF; v_call: TRBV11-2; j_call: TRBJ2-7; cdr3_length: 15; d_call: .; clone_size: few
cdr3_nt: TGTGCCACCCTGTTAGAGGACCAGCCCCAGCATTTT; cdr3_aa: CATLLEDQPQHF; v_call: TRBV28; j_call: TRBJ1-5; cdr3_length: 12; d_call: .; clone_size: .
cdr3_nt: TGTGCCAGCAGCTTAGTCACAACTGGCACAGATACGCAGTATTTT; cdr3_aa: CASSLVTTGTDTQYF; v_call: TRBV7-2; j_call: TRBJ2-3; cdr3_length: 15; d_call: .; clone_size: .
cdr3_nt: TGTGCCAACAGTTTAAGGAACACTGAAGCTTTCTTT; cdr3_aa: CANSLRNTEAFF; v_call: TRBV12-3/TRBV12-4; j_call: TRBJ1-1; cdr3_length: 12; d_call: .; clone_size: once
cdr3_nt: TGCAGTGCTCAGACTAGCGGGATAGTGAATACGCAGTATTTT; cdr3_aa: CSAQTSGIVNTQYF; v_call: TRBV20-1; j_call: TRBJ2-3; cdr3_length: 14; d_call: TRBD2; clone_size: .
cdr3_nt: TGCAGTGCTAGAGATCGGGTAAGGCAGGGGGCGAACACTGAAGCTTTCTTT; cdr3_aa: CSARDRVRQGANTEAFF; v_call: TRBV20-1; j_call: TRBJ1-1; cdr3_length: 17; d_call: TRBD1; clone_size: .
cdr3_nt: TGCGCCAGCACAATGGGCTACGAGCAGTACTTC; cdr3_aa: CASTMGYEQYF; v_call: TRBV5-1; j_call: TRBJ2-7; cdr3_length: 11; d_call: .; clone_size: few